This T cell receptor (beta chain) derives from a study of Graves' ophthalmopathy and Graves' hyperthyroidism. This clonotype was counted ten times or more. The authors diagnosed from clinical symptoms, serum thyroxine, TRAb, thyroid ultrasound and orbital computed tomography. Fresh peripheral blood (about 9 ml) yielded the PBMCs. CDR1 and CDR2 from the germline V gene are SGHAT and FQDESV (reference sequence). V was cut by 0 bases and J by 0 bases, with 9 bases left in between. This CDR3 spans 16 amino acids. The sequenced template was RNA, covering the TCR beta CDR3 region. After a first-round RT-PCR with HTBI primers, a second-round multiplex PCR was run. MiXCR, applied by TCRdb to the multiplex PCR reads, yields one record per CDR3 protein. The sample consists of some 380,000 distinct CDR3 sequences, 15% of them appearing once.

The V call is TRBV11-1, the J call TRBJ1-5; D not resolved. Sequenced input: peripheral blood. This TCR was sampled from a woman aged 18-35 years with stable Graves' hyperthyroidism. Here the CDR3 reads CASSLAGVDSNQPQHF. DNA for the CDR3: TGTGCCAGCAGCTTAGCTGGAGTAGATAGCAATCAGCCCCAGCATTTT.